The following is a T cell receptor beta chain sequence with its context. The target antigen is unknown. TCRdb analysed the 5' RACE reads with MiXCR anew, one entry per CDR3 protein. This sample has 300,000 to 400,000 distinct CDR3 sequences; over 25% occur once, and the top ten carry 13%. These data come from a study of T-cell memory formation after mild COVID-19. CDR3 size: 13 residues. V was shortened by 3 bases and J by 4 bases, with 9 bases between the two germline ends. Germline CDR1 is KGHSH and CDR2 is LQKENI. Findings of the study overall: Clones shrinking from day 15 to 85 showed even CD4/CD8 mixes; later expanders tilted CD4+. Second-wave clones that peaked on day 37 lacked confirmed SARS-CoV-2 specificity.

The source of this sequence is an adult woman who had mild COVID-19 (a few samples of this study predate the infection). Cell type and time point are not known. The V and J genes are TRBV18 and TRBJ1-2; no firm D call. The sample taken for sequencing was PBMCs or a T cell subset sorted from them (not recorded which). CDR3 nucleotide sequence: TGTGCCAGCTCACCGTCCGAGGCCTATGGCTACACCTTC. It yields the protein CASSPSEAYGYTF.